The 20 T cell receptor beta chains reported below all come from one sample, sequenced in a study of T cell responses to AZD1222 COVID-19 vaccine. Here immunoSEQ multiplex PCR was the method, and the copy in TCRdb shows in-frame clones only, minus some. In the table there are some 130,000 clones, approximately 92% of which are singletons. The source material was peripheral blood, sampled 28 days after the second AZD1222 dose. These receptors originate from an adult who received the AZD1222 COVID-19 vaccine.

The chain links TRBV5-1 to TRBJ1-6, with 8 bases lining up with TRBD1. V lost 6 bases to trimming and J lost 6 bases; unmatched junction nucleotides: 8. The CDR3 is made up of 15 amino acids. Germline V CDR1 and CDR2: SGHRS, YFSETQ. The CDR3 reads CASTSAGQGNSPLHF. CDR3 in DNA: TGCGCCAGCACTTCAGCCGGACAGGGTAATTCACCCCTCCACTTT.

The V gene is TRBV28, the J gene TRBJ2-7; D assignment may be TRBD1 or TRBD2 (5 bases each). V lost 8 bases and J 7 bases, leaving 21 bases between the germline ends. The CDR3 loop spans 14 amino acids. CDR1 MDHEN and CDR2 SYDVKM come from the germline V gene. This CDR3 is CASRGGQSTGEQYF. CDR3 nucleotide sequence: TGTGCCAGCCGGGGCGGGCAAAGTACGGGGGAGCAGTACTTC.

The chain has TRBV6-5 and TRBJ2-7, with 9 positions matching TRBD1. Germline lookup yields CDR1 MNHEY and CDR2 SVGAGI. V was pared by 6 bases and J by 5 bases, with 8 bases of the junction left unmatched. The CDR3 is 14 amino acids. CDR3: CASRPRRTGDEQYF. CDR3 bases: TGTGCCAGCAGGCCGAGGAGGACAGGGGACGAGCAGTACTTC.

V usage is TRBV3-1 (or the pseudogene TRBV3-2) and J usage is TRBJ2-6; D gene uncertain. Germline-derived CDR1 and CDR2 are LGHDT and YNNKEL (reference sequence). V gave up 1 base and J gave up 0 bases, with 7 bases separating them. CDR3 length: 16 residues. In DNA, the CDR3 is TGTGCCAGCAGCCAAGTAGTTAACTCTGGGGCCAACGTCCTGACTTTC. Translating gives CASSQVVNSGANVLTF.

The chain has TRBV5-1 and TRBJ1-6; no definite D call. This CDR3 comprises 13 residues. The germline gives CDR1 SGHRS, CDR2 YFSETQ. Trimming stripped 1 base from V and 7 bases from J, with 6 bases between. In DNA, the CDR3 is TGCGCCAGCAGCTTGATCGGGAATTCACCCCTCCACTTT. As protein: CASSLIGNSPLHF.

This chain links TRBV18 with TRBJ1-1; no reliable D call. The CDR3 runs to 12 residues. V lost 2 bases, J lost 6 bases, and 7 bases lay in between. CDR1 and CDR2 from the germline V gene are KGHSH and LQKENI. The CDR3: CASSPIRSEAFF. The CDR3, as DNA: TGTGCCAGCTCACCAATAAGATCTGAAGCTTTCTTT.

A remark on this clone: A read error may produce the germline difference seen at one junction end. V gene TRBV4-2 combines with J gene TRBJ1-1; unclear D gene. The CDR3 consists of 13 residues. From germline, CDR1 is LGHNA and CDR2 YNFKEQ. This CDR3 is CASSQEAIVAARF. DNA for the CDR3: TGTGCCAGCAGCCAAGAGGCGATTGTAGCTGCCCGTTTT.

The CDR3 DNA is TGTGCCAGCTCACCGTTTCGACAGTACTCTGGAAACACCATATATTTT. Translated: CASSPFRQYSGNTIYF. The chain joins TRBV18 to TRBJ1-3; maybe TRBD1 (5 bases). The length of the CDR3 is 16 residues. Germline V gene sequence: CDR1 KGHSH, CDR2 LQKENI. Deletions cut 3 bases from V and 0 bases from J, with 12 bases between.

This chain uses TRBV6-2 or TRBV6-3 with TRBJ2-1; D is possibly TRBD1 (6 bases). V dropped 5 bases and J dropped 6 bases, with 11 bases sitting between them. The CDR3 runs 13 residues. Germline loops: CDR1 MNHEY, CDR2 SVGEGT. The CDR3 DNA follows: TGTGCCAGCAGTCAGGGGACGTTCAATGAGCAGTTCTTC. This translates into CASSQGTFNEQFF.

This clone was found once. The chain couples TRBV27 to TRBJ2-3, with a possible D match to TRBD2 (5 bases). Germline assignment: CDR1 MNHEY and CDR2 SMNVEV (reference sequence). The V gene lost 3 bases and the J gene lost 6 bases, with 16 bases spanning the gap. There are 15 residues in the CDR3. The CDR3, as DNA: TGTGCCAGCAGTTTGACTGGATCAACGGGGGATACGCAGTATTTT. It specifies CASSLTGSTGDTQYF.

The chain links TRBV7-9 to TRBJ2-2; TRBD2 is a possible D gene (6 bases). The CDR3 length is 16 residues. V lost 5 bases and J lost 1, with 14 bases in between. Germline V gene sequence: CDR1 SEHNR, CDR2 FQNEAQ (reference sequence). CDR3 protein: CASSPPNGRNTGELFF. CDR3 DNA: TGTGCCAGCAGCCCTCCAAACGGGAGGAACACCGGGGAGCTGTTTTTT.

The J gene is TRBJ1-1, the V gene TRBV15; maybe TRBD1 (5 bases). There are 17 residues in the CDR3. V shed 0 bases and J shed 1 base, with 15 bases lying between them. Germline V gene sequence: CDR1 LNHNV, CDR2 YYDKDF (reference sequence). The CDR3 DNA reads as TGTGCCACCAGCAGAGAAGGATCGGGGGGTAAGAACACTGAAGCTTTCTTT. Translated, it gives CATSREGSGGKNTEAFF. The variable domain in full, completed from reference TRBV15 and TRBJ1-1, reads DAMVIQNPRYQVTQFGKPVTLSCSQTLNHNVMYWYQQKSSQAPKLLFHYYDKDFNNEADTPDNFQSRRPNTSFCFLDIRSPGLGDTAMYLCATSREGSGGKNTEAFFGQGTRLTVV.

The chain has TRBV19 and TRBJ1-2; D gene ambiguous. Germline CDR1 LNHDA, CDR2 SQIVND (reference sequence). The V end lost 3 bases, the J end lost 3 bases, and 20 bases lay between the germline ends. The CDR3 totals 17 residues. The CDR3 DNA follows: TGTGCCAGTAGTATGTCGGCAGACACCGGGTGGGACTATGGCTACACCTTC. Amino acid sequence: CASSMSADTGWDYGYTF.

The chain joins TRBV28 to TRBJ1-3; a weak D match, TRBD1 (6 bases). Germline loops: CDR1 MDHEN, CDR2 SYDVKM. With 2 bases removed from V and 0 bases from J, the gap between germline ends came to 14 bases. The CDR3 sequence is 17 residues long. CDR3 in amino acids: CASSLLTTGRSGNTIYF. In DNA, the CDR3 is TGTGCCAGCAGTTTACTTACGACAGGACGCTCTGGAAACACCATATATTTT.

V is TRBV4-1 and J is TRBJ1-6; perhaps TRBD1 as D (5 bases). The CDR3 runs to 17 residues. V dropped 1 base and J dropped 0 bases, with 10 bases sitting between them. Per germline, CDR1 MGHRA and CDR2 YSYEKL. The CDR3 nucleotides read TGCGCCAGCAGCCAAGGCCGACAGAGCTCCTATAATTCACCCCTCCACTTT. Translating gives CASSQGRQSSYNSPLHF.

V and J are TRBV4-2 and TRBJ1-6; D might be TRBD1 (5 bases). V lost 4 bases to trimming and J lost 9 bases, with 19 bases between them. The CDR3 runs to 16 residues. The germline gives CDR1 LGHNA, CDR2 YNFKEQ. In DNA, the CDR3 is TGTGCCAGCAGCCCGGGAGCAGGGCTGACGGCTTCACCCCTCCACTTT. Translated, it gives CASSPGAGLTASPLHF.

This rearrangement joins TRBV7-8 to TRBJ1-2; the match to TRBD1 covers 9 bases. After removal of 5 bases from V and 8 bases from J, the junction contained 12 bases not matched to a gene. Germline-derived CDR1 and CDR2 are SGHVS and FQNEAQ. The CDR3 has 15 residues. The CDR3 nucleotides are TGTGCCAGCAGCCGGGGGGGGACAGGGTTCCTCGGCTACACCTTC. Its translation is CASSRGGTGFLGYTF.

The J gene is TRBJ1-1, the V gene TRBV30, with D hard to call. Germline V gives CDR1 GTSNPN, CDR2 SVGIG (reference sequence). V lost 2 bases, J lost 8 bases, and 9 bases lay in between. The CDR3 is 11 amino acids. The CDR3 reads CAWSRAAEAFF. The DNA for the CDR3 is TGTGCCTGGAGTAGGGCAGCCGAAGCTTTCTTT.

This clone has a handful of counts. The chain employs TRBV15 and TRBJ1-2; D gene ambiguous. The CDR3 runs to 14 residues. Trimming pared 3 bases from V and 5 bases from J, leaving 13 bases between. Germline V gene lookup returns CDR1 LNHNV and CDR2 YYDKDF (reference sequence). CDR3 in amino acids: CATSSPRQAYGYTF. CDR3 DNA sequence: TGTGCCACCAGCAGCCCGCGTCAGGCATATGGCTACACCTTC. Complete variable domain (other parts from reference TRBV15 and TRBJ1-2): DAMVIQNPRYQVTQFGKPVTLSCSQTLNHNVMYWYQQKSSQAPKLLFHYYDKDFNNEADTPDNFQSRRPNTSFCFLDIRSPGLGDTAMYLCATSSPRQAYGYTFGSGTRLTVV.

The genes are TRBV7-9 and TRBJ1-2; possible D gene TRBD1, 5 bases. Looked up from germline, CDR1 is SEHNR and CDR2 is FQNEAQ (reference sequence). There are 15 residues in the CDR3. Trimming removed 0 bases at V and 0 bases at J, with 8 bases between. CDR3 bases: TGTGCCAGCAGCTTAGCGACAGACGCTAACTATGGCTACACCTTC. Translated, it gives CASSLATDANYGYTF.